Below, 24 T cell receptor beta chains from the same sample are listed, as sequenced in a study of blood T cell repertoires in COVID-19. The method was immunoSEQ multiplex PCR; TCRdb's version includes in-frame clones alone and lacks a portion of them. The data show about 250,000 clones, with around 90% seen just once and around 1.5% held by the top ten. Sequenced material: peripheral blood. The receptors here all came from a man older than 75 with acute or convalescent COVID-19.

The chain couples TRBV7-2 to TRBJ1-1; TRBD1 matches 8 bases. The CDR3 covers 13 residues. Germline CDR1 reads SGHTA; CDR2 reads FQGNSA. Unmatched junction bases numbered 3, after V lost 5 bases and J lost 4 bases. CDR3 DNA: TGTGCCAGCAGCCCTACAGGGGGCACTGAAGCTTTCTTT. The encoded protein is CASSPTGGTEAFF.

The V call is TRBV7-6, the J call TRBJ1-5; perhaps TRBD1 as D (6 bases). In germline, CDR1 is SGHVS, CDR2 FNYEAQ. The V end lost 0 bases, the J end lost 7 bases, and 16 bases lay between the germline ends. This CDR3 spans 16 amino acids. In nucleotides, the CDR3 is TGTGCCAGCAGCTTAGCGCTTAGGGGGGGCGACCAGCCCCAGCATTTT. This gives the protein CASSLALRGGDQPQHF.

Here the CDR3 reads CASRQGGTHGDGYTF. In nucleotides, the CDR3 is TGCGCCAGCAGACAGGGGGGGACTCATGGGGATGGCTACACCTTC. The chain recombines TRBV4-1 with TRBJ1-2; 8 bases match TRBD1. The CDR3 covers 15 residues. V lost 6 bases to trimming and J lost 6 bases; unmatched junction nucleotides: 12. Germline values: CDR1 MGHRA, CDR2 YSYEKL.

This clone appeared once. The V call is TRBV29-1, the J call TRBJ1-1; 7 nucleotides align to TRBD1. Trimming removed 4 bases from V and 1 base from J; junction bases left unmatched: 6. The CDR3 is 14 amino acids. Germline CDR1 and CDR2: SQVTM and ANQGSEA. The CDR3 loop reads CSVGEGDRNTEAFF. CDR3 DNA sequence: TGCAGCGTTGGGGAAGGGGACAGGAACACTGAAGCTTTCTTT.

With respect to this clone: The sample has other DNA sequences that encode this CDR3 too. This chain connects TRBV7-9 to TRBJ1-6; D might be TRBD1 (6 bases). The germline V gene has CDR1 SEHNR and CDR2 FQNEAQ (reference sequence). Trimming shortened V by 1 base and J by 7 bases, and 8 bases separated the two germline ends. There are 14 residues in the CDR3. CDR3 in DNA: TGTGCCAGCAGCTTAGGACAGGAGAATTCACCCCTCCACTTT. This gives the protein CASSLGQENSPLHF.

The CDR3 nucleotides read TGTGCCAGCGGGGGACAGGTACGCTCACCCCTCCACTTT. This translates into CASGGQVRSPLHF. The chain recombines TRBV19 with TRBJ1-6, with TRBD1 identical over 8 bases. V was pared by 9 bases and J by 10 bases, with 8 bases of the junction left unmatched. CDR1 and CDR2 (germline): LNHDA, SQIVND (reference sequence). The CDR3 runs 13 residues.

In DNA form, the CDR3 reads TGTGCCAGCAGGGGTATGGGGGGGGGATTGAAAGGCTATGGCTACACCTTC. The encoded protein is CASRGMGGGLKGYGYTF. The V and J genes are TRBV25-1 and TRBJ1-2; D possibly corresponds to TRBD1 (5 bases). Germline CDR1 is MGHDK and CDR2 is SYGVNS. The CDR3 is 17 amino acids. Trimming left V 6 bases short and J 4 bases short, with 24 bases between.

The V gene is TRBV6-1, the J gene TRBJ2-5; 8 nucleotides match TRBD1. The germline V gene has CDR1 MNHNS and CDR2 SASEGT. The ends lost 3 bases at V and 5 bases at J; junction bases unmatched: 2. CDR3 length equals 13 residues. CDR3 sequence: CASSDRGRETQYF. CDR3 bases: TGTGCCAGCAGTGACAGGGGGCGGGAGACCCAGTACTTC.

The count of this clone is one. CDR3 in DNA: TGTGCCAGCAGCTTAGTTGGGGGGCCGGGACTAAATCAGCCCCAGCATTTT. Its protein is CASSLVGGPGLNQPQHF. The chain recombines TRBV7-8 with TRBJ1-5, with D maybe TRBD1 (6 bases). The CDR3 loop spans 17 amino acids. Trimming left V 1 base short and J 4 bases short, with 17 bases between. Germline CDR1 SGHVS, CDR2 FQNEAQ.

This clone was seen a single time. The chain carries TRBV7-9 and TRBJ2-5, with TRBD1 matching 7 bases. CDR3 length: 13 amino acids. Germline V lookup: CDR1 SEHNR, CDR2 FQNEAQ (reference sequence). With 1 base clipped from V and 6 bases from J, the junction kept 2 bases outside the gene matches. The CDR3 DNA sequence: TGTGCCAGCAGCTTAGTGACAGGGAAGACCCAGTACTTC. This encodes CASSLVTGKTQYF. Combining the CDR3 with reference TRBV7-9 and TRBJ2-5 gives the whole variable domain DTGVSQNPRHKITKRGQNVTFRCDPISEHNRLYWYRQTLGQGPEFLTYFQNEAQLEKSRLLSDRFSAERPKGSFSTLEIQRTEQGDSAMYLCASSLVTGKTQYFGPGTRLLVL.

The chain combines TRBV28 with TRBJ1-5; D not resolved. This CDR3 is built from 16 residues. V was shortened by 8 bases and J by 3 bases, with 20 bases between the two germline ends. Germline V CDR1 and CDR2: MDHEN, SYDVKM. The CDR3, as DNA: TGTGCCAGCCTCCAGCGAAGAGAGGGCCTCAATCAGCCCCAGCATTTT. Translating gives CASLQRREGLNQPQHF.

The rearrangement joins TRBV9 to TRBJ2-7; unclear D gene. V was cut by 0 bases and J by 2 bases, with 9 bases left in between. Germline V gene lookup returns CDR1 SGDLS and CDR2 YYNGEE. The CDR3 runs 14 residues. CDR3 coding DNA: TGTGCCAGCAGCGTAGATCTGGCCCCCTACGAGCAGTACTTC. Translating gives CASSVDLAPYEQYF.

The V call is TRBV7-9, the J call TRBJ2-1, with D maybe TRBD1 (5 bases). The CDR3 contains 15 residues. With 5 bases removed from V and 7 bases from J, the gap between germline ends came to 18 bases. Germline CDR1 and CDR2: SEHNR and FQNEAQ (reference sequence). Here the CDR3 DNA reads TGTGCCAGCAGCCTCACCGGGTCCAGGGTTAATGAGCAGTTCTTC. Translated: CASSLTGSRVNEQFF.

This chain joins TRBV4-1 and TRBJ1-4, with 7 nucleotides matching TRBD1. V was clipped by 0 bases and J by 3 bases; unmatched bases: 10. Germline lookup yields CDR1 MGHRA and CDR2 YSYEKL. There are 18 residues in the CDR3. The CDR3: CASSQERRRDRANEKLFF. The CDR3 nucleotides are TGCGCCAGCAGCCAAGAAAGGAGGAGAGACAGGGCTAATGAAAAACTGTTTTTT.

The chain employs TRBV7-9 and TRBJ2-2; tentatively, D is TRBD2 (6 bases). Germline CDR1 and CDR2: SEHNR and FQNEAQ (reference sequence). The CDR3 is 14 amino acids. V lost 5 bases, J lost 2 bases, and 9 bases lay in between. The CDR3 DNA reads as TGTGCCAGCAGCCGGCGGGGCAACACCGGGGAGCTGTTTTTT. It is translated as CASSRRGNTGELFF.

The rearrangement joins TRBV6-5 to TRBJ2-7; TRBD2 matches 11 bases. The CDR3 runs to 15 residues. V lost 0 bases and J lost 6; bases outside the gene matches: 4. CDR1 is MNHEY, CDR2 SVGAGI, per germline. The CDR3, as DNA: TGTGCCAGCAGTTACTCGTCTAGCGGGAGGACCGAGCAGTACTTC. This encodes CASSYSSSGRTEQYF.

The chain carries TRBV25-1 and TRBJ2-1; D is unclear. Germline CDR1 and CDR2: MGHDK and SYGVNS. With 2 bases removed from V and 7 bases from J, the gap between germline ends came to 15 bases. The CDR3 length is 15 residues. In DNA form, the CDR3 reads TGTGCCAGCAGTGAAGCCGGCGGAGCTCGAAATGAGCAGTTCTTC. Protein product: CASSEAGGARNEQFF.

Regarding this clone: Its ends do not fully match the called genes, so a read error is possible. DNA for the CDR3: TGTGCTAGTGGCTTGGCCGACCAAGGACAGAGTACGAAGCAGTACTTC. Its protein is CASGLADQGQSTKQYF. The gene calls are TRBV12-5 and TRBJ2-7; tentatively, D is TRBD1 (6 bases). The CDR3 contains 16 residues. The germline V gene has CDR1 LGHNT and CDR2 FRNRAP.

The CDR3 protein is CASSRTSRLETQYF. The DNA for the CDR3 is TGCGCCAGCAGTAGGACTAGCAGGTTGGAGACCCAGTACTTC. The chain employs TRBV10-2 and TRBJ2-5; the match to TRBD2 covers 8 bases. Germline CDR1 WSHSY, CDR2 SAAADI. CDR3 length equals 14 residues. The trim removed 5 bases at V and 5 bases at J, leaving 7 bases unmatched.

This clone appeared a few times. V is TRBV5-4 and J is TRBJ2-2; TRBD1 might be the D (6 bases). The CDR3 extends over 16 amino acids. V lost 3 bases and J 6 bases, leaving 18 bases between the germline ends. Germline CDR1 reads SGHNT; CDR2 reads YYREEE (reference sequence). For the CDR3, the DNA is TGTGCCAGCAGCTCCTTAGGCACAGGGTTGGCCGGGGAGCTGTTTTTT. This translates into CASSSLGTGLAGELFF. Looking up the rest from reference TRBV5-4 and TRBJ2-2 gives the full variable domain: ETGVTQSPTHLIKTRGQQVTLRCSSQSGHNTVSWYQQALGQGPQFIFQYYREEENGRGNFPPRFSGLQFPNYSSELNVNALELDDSALYLCASSSLGTGLAGELFFGEGSRLTVL.

The DNA of the CDR3 is TGTGCCAGCACCTCCGGACAGGGGACTTTGACTAACTATGGCTACACCTTC. Protein sequence: CASTSGQGTLTNYGYTF. The V and J genes are TRBV5-5 and TRBJ1-2; 9 bases line up with TRBD1. Germline V gene lookup returns CDR1 SGHKS and CDR2 YYEKEE (reference sequence). V shed 6 bases and J 0 bases; nucleotides not matched to a gene: 12. The CDR3 has 17 residues.

The chain uses TRBV5-1 and TRBJ1-3, with TRBD1 matching over 8 bases. J was trimmed by 0 bases and V by 4 bases; bases with no gene match: 6. This CDR3 is built from 16 residues. In germline, CDR1 is SGHRS, CDR2 YFSETQ. The CDR3: CASSKRQGYSGNTIYF. The CDR3 bases are TGCGCCAGCAGCAAGAGACAGGGGTACTCTGGAAACACCATATATTTT. Together with reference TRBV5-1 and TRBJ1-3, the CDR3 gives the full variable domain: KAGVTQTPRYLIKTRGQQVTLSCSPISGHRSVSWYQQTPGQGLQFLFEYFSETQRNKGNFPGRFSGRQFSNSRSEMNVSTLELGDSALYLCASSKRQGYSGNTIYFGEGSWLTVV.

This chain connects TRBV19 to TRBJ1-1; TRBD1 might be the D (6 bases). Trimming took 6 bases from V and 7 from J, leaving 21 bases between them. CDR1 LNHDA and CDR2 SQIVND come from the germline V gene (reference sequence). This CDR3 contains 15 residues. As DNA, the CDR3 is TGTGCCAGTAGCCCGATGCAGGGAGGGGGAGTTGAAGCTTTCTTT. Translated: CASSPMQGGGVEAFF.

This chain connects TRBV3-1 (or the pseudogene TRBV3-2) to TRBJ2-6; possibly TRBD2 for D (5 bases). CDR1 and CDR2 (germline): LGHDT, YNNKEL (reference sequence). This CDR3 spans 15 amino acids. Trimming stripped 4 bases from V and 5 bases from J, with 12 bases between. The CDR3 DNA is TGTGCCAGCAGCCCGGAGAGGAGGAGGGCCAACGTCCTGACTTTC. Translation: CASSPERRRANVLTF.